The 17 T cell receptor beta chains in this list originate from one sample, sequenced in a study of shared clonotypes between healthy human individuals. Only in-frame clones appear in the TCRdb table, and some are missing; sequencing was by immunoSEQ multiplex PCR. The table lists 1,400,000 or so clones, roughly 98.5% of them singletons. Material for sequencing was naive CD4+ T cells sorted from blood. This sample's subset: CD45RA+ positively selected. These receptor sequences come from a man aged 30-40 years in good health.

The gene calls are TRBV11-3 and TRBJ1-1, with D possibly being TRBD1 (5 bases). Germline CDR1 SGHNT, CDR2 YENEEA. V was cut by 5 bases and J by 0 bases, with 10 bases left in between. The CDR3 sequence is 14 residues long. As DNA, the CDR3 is TGTGCCAGCAGCGTCGAAGGGGTGAACACTGAAGCTTTCTTT. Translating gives CASSVEGVNTEAFF.

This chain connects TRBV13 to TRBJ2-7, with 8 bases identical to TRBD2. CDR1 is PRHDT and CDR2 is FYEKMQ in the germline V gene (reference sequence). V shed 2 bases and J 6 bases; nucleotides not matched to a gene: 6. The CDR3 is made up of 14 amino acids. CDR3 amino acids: CASSLIGRAAEQYF. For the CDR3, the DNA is TGTGCCAGCAGCTTAATCGGGAGGGCCGCCGAGCAGTACTTC.

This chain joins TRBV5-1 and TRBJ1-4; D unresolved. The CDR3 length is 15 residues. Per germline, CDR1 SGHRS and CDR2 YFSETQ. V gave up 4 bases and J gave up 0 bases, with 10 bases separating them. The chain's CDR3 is CASSPGRATNEKLFF. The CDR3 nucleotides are TGCGCCAGCAGCCCAGGACGTGCAACTAATGAAAAACTGTTTTTT. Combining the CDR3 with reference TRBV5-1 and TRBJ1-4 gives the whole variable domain KAGVTQTPRYLIKTRGQQVTLSCSPISGHRSVSWYQQTPGQGLQFLFEYFSETQRNKGNFPGRFSGRQFSNSRSEMNVSTLELGDSALYLCASSPGRATNEKLFFGSGTQLSVL.

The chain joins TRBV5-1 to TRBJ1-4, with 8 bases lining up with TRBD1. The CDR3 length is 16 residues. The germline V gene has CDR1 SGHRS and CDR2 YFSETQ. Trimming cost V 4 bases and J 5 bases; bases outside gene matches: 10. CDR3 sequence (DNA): TGCGCCAGCAGCCCAACTTCTCAGGGGGCGAATGAAAAACTGTTTTTT. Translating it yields CASSPTSQGANEKLFF.

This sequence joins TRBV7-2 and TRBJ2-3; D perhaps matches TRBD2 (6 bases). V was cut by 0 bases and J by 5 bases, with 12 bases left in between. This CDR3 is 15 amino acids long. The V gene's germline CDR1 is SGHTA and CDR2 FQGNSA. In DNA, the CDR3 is TGTGCCAGCAGCTTAGCCCGGAGGGTCGGAGATACGCAGTATTTT. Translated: CASSLARRVGDTQYF.

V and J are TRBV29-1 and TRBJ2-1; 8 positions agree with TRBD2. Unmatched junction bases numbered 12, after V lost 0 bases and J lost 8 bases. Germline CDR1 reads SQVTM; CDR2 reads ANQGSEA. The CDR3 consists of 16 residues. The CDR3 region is CSVEDRASGLQDEQFF. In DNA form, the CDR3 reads TGCAGCGTTGAAGATAGGGCTAGCGGGCTTCAGGATGAGCAGTTCTTC.

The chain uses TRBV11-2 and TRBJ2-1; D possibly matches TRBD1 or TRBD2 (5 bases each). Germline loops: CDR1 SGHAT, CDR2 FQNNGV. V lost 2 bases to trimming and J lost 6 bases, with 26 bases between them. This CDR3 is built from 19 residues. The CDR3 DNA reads TGTGCCAGCAGCTTACAACCGGCTTCGGTGGCAGGGAGCGGCAATGAGCAGTTCTTC. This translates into CASSLQPASVAGSGNEQFF.

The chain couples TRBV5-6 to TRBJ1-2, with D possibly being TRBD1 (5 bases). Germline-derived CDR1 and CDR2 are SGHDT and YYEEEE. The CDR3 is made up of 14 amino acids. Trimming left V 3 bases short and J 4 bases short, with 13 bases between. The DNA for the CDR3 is TGTGCCAGCAGCTCCGACAGTTCGGGCTATGGCTACACCTTC. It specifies CASSSDSSGYGYTF. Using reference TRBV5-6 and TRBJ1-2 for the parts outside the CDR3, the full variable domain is DAGVTQSPTHLIKTRGQQVTLRCSPKSGHDTVSWYQQALGQGPQFIFQYYEEEERQRGNFPDRFSGHQFPNYSSELNVNALLLGDSALYLCASSSDSSGYGYTFGSGTRLTVV.

CDR3 residues: CASSRATQGASPYEQYF. The CDR3 region has the DNA TGTGCCAGCTCACGAGCGACCCAGGGGGCCTCCCCCTACGAGCAGTACTTC. The chain couples TRBV18 to TRBJ2-7, with 8 positions matching TRBD1. Trimming took 4 bases from V and 2 from J; bases not matched to a gene: 13. The CDR3 consists of 17 residues. Germline CDR1 is KGHSH and CDR2 is LQKENI.

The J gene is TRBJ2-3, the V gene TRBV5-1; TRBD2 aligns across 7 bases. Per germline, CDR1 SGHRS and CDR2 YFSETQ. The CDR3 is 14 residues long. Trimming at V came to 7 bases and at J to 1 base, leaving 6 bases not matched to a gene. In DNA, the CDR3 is TGCGCCAGCGGGGCGGGAGCAGGCACAGATACGCAGTATTTT. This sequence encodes CASGAGAGTDTQYF.

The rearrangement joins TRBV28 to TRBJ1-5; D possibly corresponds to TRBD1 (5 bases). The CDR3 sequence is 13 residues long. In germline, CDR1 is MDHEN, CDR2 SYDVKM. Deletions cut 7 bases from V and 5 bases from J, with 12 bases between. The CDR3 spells CASISDIYQPQHF. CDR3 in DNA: TGTGCCAGCATCTCGGACATCTATCAGCCCCAGCATTTT.

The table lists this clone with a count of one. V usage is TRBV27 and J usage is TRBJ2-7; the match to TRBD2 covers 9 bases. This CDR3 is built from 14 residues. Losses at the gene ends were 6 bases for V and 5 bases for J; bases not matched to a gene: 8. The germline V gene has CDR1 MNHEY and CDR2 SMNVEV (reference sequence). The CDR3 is CASRQAGGHNEQYF. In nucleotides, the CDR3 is TGTGCCAGCAGGCAAGCGGGAGGACACAACGAGCAGTACTTC.

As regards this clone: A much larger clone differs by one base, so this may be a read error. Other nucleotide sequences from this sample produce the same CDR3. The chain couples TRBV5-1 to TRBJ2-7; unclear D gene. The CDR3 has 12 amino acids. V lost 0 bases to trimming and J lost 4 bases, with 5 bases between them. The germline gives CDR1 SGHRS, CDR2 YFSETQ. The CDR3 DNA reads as TGCGCCAGCAGCTTGGAGGGATACGAGCAGTACTTC. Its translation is CASSLEGYEQYF.

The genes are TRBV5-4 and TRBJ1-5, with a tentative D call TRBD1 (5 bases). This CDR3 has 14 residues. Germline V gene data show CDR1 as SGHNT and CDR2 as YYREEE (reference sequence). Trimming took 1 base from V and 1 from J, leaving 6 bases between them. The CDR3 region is CASSLRDSNQPQHF. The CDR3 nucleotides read TGTGCCAGCAGCTTGAGGGACAGCAATCAGCCCCAGCATTTT.

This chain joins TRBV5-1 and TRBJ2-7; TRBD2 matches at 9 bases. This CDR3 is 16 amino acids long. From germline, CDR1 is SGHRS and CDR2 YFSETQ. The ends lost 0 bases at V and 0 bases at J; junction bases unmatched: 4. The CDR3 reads CASSLGLAEYSYEQYF. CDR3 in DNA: TGCGCCAGCAGCTTGGGACTAGCGGAATACTCCTACGAGCAGTACTTC.

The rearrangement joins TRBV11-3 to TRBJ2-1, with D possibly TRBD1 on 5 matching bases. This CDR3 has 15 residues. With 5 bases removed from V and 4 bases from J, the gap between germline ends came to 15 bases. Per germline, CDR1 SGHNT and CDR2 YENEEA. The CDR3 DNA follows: TGTGCCAGCAGCGCCCTAGGGGCGGAATACAATGAGCAGTTCTTC. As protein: CASSALGAEYNEQFF.

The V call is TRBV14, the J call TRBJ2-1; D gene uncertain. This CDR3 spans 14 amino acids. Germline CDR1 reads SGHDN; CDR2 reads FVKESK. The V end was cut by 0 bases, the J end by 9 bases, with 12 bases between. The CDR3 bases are TGTGCCAGCAGCCAAGATAGCAGGCGTGGTGAGCAGTTCTTC. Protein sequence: CASSQDSRRGEQFF.